This T cell receptor (beta chain) appears in the sequencing data of a study of OX40 agonist ivuxolimab in advanced cancers. Looking at the study overall: At doses from 0.01 to 10 mg/kg, patients were given intravenous ivuxolimab every 2 weeks. Having had anti-PD-1, anti-PD-L1 or anti-CTLA-4 therapy before was allowed, and approximately 40% had some. Study findings and constraints: Mean expanded clone counts were higher in CD8+ than CD4+ T cells. The study found among the lowest clonal expansion in partial responders at 0.1-3.0 mg/kg.

Turning to this clone: The antigen is not known.

V was clipped by 5 bases and J by 1 base, with 11 bases between them. This CDR3 is 14 amino acids long. From germline, CDR1 is SEHNR and CDR2 FQNEAQ (reference sequence). The table came from immunoSEQ multiplex PCR; TCRdb's copy has only in-frame clones and leaves some out. The data contain around 84,000 clones, roughly 89% of them singletons. The rearrangement joins TRBV7-9 to TRBJ1-1, with a possible D match to TRBD1 (6 bases). The sequenced sample was CD4+ or CD8+ T cells sorted from blood, obtained in a trial of the OX40 agonist ivuxolimab. This TCR derives from an adult with an advanced solid tumor such as melanoma, head and neck, liver or kidney cancer. The CDR3, as DNA: TGTGCCAGCAGCGGACCGGGACAGAACACTGAAGCTTTCTTT. This codes for CASSGPGQNTEAFF.